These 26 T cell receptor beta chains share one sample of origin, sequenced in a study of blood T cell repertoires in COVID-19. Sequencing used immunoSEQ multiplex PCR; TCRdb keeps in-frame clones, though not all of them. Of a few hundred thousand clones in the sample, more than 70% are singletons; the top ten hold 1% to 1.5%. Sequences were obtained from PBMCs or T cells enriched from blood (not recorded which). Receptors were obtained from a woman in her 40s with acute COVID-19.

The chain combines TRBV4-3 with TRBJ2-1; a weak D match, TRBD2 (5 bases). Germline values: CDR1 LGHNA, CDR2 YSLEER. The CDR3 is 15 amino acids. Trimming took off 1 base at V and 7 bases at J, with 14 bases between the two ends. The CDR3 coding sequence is TGCGCCAGCAGCCAAGCGGTGGGAGACCGGAATGAGCAGTTCTTC. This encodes CASSQAVGDRNEQFF.

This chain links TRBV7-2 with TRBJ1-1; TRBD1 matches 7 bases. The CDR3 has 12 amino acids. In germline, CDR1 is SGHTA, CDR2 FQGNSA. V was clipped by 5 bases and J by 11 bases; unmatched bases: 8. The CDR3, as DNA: TGTGCCAGCAGCCGACAGGGCTCATCGGCTTTCTTT. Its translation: CASSRQGSSAFF.

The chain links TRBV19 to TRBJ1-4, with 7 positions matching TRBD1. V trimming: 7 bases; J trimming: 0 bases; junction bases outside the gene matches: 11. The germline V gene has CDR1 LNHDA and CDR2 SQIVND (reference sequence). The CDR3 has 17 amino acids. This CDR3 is CASNALRGTATNEKLFF. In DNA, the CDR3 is TGTGCCAGTAACGCTCTCAGGGGGACGGCAACTAATGAAAAACTGTTTTTT.

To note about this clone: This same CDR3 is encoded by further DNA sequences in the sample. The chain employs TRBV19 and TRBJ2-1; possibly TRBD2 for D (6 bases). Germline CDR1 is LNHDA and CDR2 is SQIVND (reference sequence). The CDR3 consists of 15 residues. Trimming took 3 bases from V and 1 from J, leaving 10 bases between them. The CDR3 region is CASSIGLASYNEQFF. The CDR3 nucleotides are TGTGCCAGTAGTATTGGGCTAGCGTCCTACAATGAGCAGTTCTTC.

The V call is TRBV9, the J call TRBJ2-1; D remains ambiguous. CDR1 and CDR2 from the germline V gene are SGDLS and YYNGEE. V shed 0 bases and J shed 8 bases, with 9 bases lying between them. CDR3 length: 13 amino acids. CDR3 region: CASSVVVFDEQFF. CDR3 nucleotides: TGTGCCAGCAGCGTAGTAGTCTTCGATGAGCAGTTCTTC.

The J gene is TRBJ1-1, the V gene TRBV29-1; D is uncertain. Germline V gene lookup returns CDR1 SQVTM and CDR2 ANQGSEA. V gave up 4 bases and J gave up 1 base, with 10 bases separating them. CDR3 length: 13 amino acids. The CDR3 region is CSVALFRNTEAFF. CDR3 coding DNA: TGCAGCGTTGCCCTGTTTCGGAACACTGAAGCTTTCTTT.

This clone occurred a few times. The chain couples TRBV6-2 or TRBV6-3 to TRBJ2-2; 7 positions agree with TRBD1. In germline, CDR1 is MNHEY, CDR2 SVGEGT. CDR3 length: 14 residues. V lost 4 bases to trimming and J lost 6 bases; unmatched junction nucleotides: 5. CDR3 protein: CASSSHRGAGELFF. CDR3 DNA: TGTGCCAGCAGTTCCCACAGGGGCGCCGGGGAGCTGTTTTTT.

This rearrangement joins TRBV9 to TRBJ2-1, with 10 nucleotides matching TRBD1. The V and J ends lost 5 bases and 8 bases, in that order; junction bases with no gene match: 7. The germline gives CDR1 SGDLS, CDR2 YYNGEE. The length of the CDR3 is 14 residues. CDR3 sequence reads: CASRAYGTGDEQFF. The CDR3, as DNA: TGTGCCAGCAGAGCTTACGGGACAGGGGATGAGCAGTTCTTC.

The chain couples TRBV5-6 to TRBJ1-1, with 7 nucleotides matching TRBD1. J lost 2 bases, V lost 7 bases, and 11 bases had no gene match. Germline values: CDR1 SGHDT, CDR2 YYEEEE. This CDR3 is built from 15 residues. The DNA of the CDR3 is TGTGCCAGCTCGGAGGAAACAGGGGTTAACACTGAAGCTTTCTTT. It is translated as CASSEETGVNTEAFF. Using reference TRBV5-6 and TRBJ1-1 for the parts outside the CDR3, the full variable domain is DAGVTQSPTHLIKTRGQQVTLRCSPKSGHDTVSWYQQALGQGPQFIFQYYEEEERQRGNFPDRFSGHQFPNYSSELNVNALLLGDSALYLCASSEETGVNTEAFFGQGTRLTVV.

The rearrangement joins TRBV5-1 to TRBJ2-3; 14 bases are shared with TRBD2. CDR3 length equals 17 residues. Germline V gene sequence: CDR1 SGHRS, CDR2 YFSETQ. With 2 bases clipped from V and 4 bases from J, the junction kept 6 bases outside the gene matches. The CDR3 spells CASSLGGTSGSSDTQYF. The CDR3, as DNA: TGCGCCAGCAGCTTAGGAGGGACTAGCGGGAGTTCAGATACGCAGTATTTT.

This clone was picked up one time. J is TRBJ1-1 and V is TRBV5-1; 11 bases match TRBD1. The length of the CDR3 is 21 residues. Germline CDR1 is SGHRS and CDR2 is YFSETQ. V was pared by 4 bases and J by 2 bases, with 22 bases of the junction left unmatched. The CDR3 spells CASSPGYRTGGSSVRNTEAFF. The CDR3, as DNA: TGCGCCAGCAGCCCCGGTTATCGGACAGGGGGCTCGTCGGTGCGAAACACTGAAGCTTTCTTT.

DNA for the CDR3: TGTGCCAGCAGCATAAGAACCGGGACTAGCGGCTACAATGAGCAGTTCTTC. Amino acid sequence: CASSIRTGTSGYNEQFF. The chain combines TRBV11-3 with TRBJ2-1; 11 bases are shared with TRBD2. CDR1 is SGHNT and CDR2 is YENEEA in the germline V gene. The V and J ends lost 5 bases and 3 bases, in that order; junction bases with no gene match: 9. This CDR3 has 17 residues.

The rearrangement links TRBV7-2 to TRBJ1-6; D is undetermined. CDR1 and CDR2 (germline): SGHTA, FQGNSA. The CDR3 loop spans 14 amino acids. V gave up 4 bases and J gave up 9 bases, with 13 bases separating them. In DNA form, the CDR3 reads TGTGCCAGCAGCTCCGGCGGGGTGAGTTCACCCCTCCACTTT. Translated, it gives CASSSGGVSSPLHF.

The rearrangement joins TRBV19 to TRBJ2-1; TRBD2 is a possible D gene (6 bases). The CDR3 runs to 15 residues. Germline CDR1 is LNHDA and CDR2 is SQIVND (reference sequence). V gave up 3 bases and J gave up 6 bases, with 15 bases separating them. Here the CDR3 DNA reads TGTGCCAGTAGTATTGGTGCGGGGCAGGTCAATGAGCAGTTCTTC. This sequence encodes CASSIGAGQVNEQFF. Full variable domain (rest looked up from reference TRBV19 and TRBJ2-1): DGGITQSPKYLFRKEGQNVTLSCEQNLNHDAMYWYRQDPGQGLRLIYYSQIVNDFQKGDIAEGYSVSREKKESFPLTVTSAQKNPTAFYLCASSIGAGQVNEQFFGPGTRLTVL.

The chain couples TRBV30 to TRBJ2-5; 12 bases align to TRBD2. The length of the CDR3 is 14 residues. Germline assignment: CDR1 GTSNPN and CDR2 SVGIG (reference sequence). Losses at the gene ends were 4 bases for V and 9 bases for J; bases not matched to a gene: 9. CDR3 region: CAWNRLAGVEAQYF. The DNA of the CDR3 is TGTGCCTGGAACCGACTAGCGGGAGTTGAGGCCCAGTACTTC.

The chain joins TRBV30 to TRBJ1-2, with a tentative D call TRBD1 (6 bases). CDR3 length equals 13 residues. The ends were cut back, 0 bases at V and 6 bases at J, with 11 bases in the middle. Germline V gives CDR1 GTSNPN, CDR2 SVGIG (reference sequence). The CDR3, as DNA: TGTGCCTGGAGTGTACAGGGTTGGAATGGCTACACCTTC. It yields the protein CAWSVQGWNGYTF.

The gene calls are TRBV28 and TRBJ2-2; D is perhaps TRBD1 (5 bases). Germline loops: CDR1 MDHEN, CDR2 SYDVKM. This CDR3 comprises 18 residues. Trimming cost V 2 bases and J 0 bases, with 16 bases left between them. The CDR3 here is CASSLRLTGTTNTGELFF. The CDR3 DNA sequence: TGTGCCAGCAGTTTACGTCTTACAGGCACCACGAACACCGGGGAGCTGTTTTTT.

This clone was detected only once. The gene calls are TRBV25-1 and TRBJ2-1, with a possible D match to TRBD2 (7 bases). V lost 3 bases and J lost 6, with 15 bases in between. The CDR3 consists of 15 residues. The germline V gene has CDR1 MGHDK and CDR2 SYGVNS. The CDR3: CASSDASRGANEQFF. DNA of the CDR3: TGTGCCAGCAGTGATGCCTCCCGGGGGGCCAATGAGCAGTTCTTC.

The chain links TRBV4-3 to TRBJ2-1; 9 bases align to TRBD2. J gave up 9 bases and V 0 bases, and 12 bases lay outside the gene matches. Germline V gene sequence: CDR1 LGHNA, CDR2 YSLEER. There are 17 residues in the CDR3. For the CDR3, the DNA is TGCGCCAGCAGCCAAGAGACGACTAGCGGCTTTCGCGGTGAGCAGTTCTTC. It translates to CASSQETTSGFRGEQFF.

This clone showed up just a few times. The CDR3 DNA reads TGTGCCAGCAGCTGGGCGGGGGGGAACTATGGCTACACCTTC. Residues: CASSWAGGNYGYTF. The V and J genes are TRBV11-2 and TRBJ1-2; a weak D match, TRBD1 (5 bases). This CDR3 spans 14 amino acids. Looked up from germline, CDR1 is SGHAT and CDR2 is FQNNGV. V shed 4 bases and J shed 2 bases, with 11 bases lying between them.

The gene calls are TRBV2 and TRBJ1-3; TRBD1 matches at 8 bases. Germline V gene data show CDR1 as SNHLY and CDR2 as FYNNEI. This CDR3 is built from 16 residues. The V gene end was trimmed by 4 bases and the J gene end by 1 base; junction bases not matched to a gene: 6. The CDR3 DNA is TGTGCCAGCAGTGGGGACAGGTTTTTATCTGGAAACACCATATATTTT. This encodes CASSGDRFLSGNTIYF. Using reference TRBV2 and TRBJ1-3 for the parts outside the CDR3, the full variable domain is EPEVTQTPSHQVTQMGQEVILRCVPISNHLYFYWYRQILGQKVEFLVSFYNNEISEKSEIFDDQFSVERPDGSNFTLKIRSTKLEDSAMYFCASSGDRFLSGNTIYFGEGSWLTVV.

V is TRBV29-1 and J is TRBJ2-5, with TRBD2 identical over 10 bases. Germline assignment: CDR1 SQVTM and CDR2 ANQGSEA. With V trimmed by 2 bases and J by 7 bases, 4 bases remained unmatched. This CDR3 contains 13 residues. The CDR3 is CSVETSGDTTQYF. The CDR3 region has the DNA TGCAGCGTTGAAACTAGCGGGGACACGACCCAGTACTTC.

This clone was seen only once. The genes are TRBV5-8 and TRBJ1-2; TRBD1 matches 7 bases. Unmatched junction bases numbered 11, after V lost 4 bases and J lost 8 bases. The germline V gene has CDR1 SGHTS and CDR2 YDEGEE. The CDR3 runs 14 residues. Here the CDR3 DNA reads TGTGCCAGCAGCCCCGGGACAGTTCCTATGGGCTACACCTTC. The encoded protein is CASSPGTVPMGYTF.

CDR3 coding DNA: TGTGCCATGGGGGACACAAATAGCAATCAGCCCCAGCATTTT. Protein: CAMGDTNSNQPQHF. The V and J genes are TRBV6-5 and TRBJ1-5; D perhaps matches TRBD1 (6 bases). V gave up 10 bases and J gave up 0 bases, with 13 bases separating them. From germline, CDR1 is MNHEY and CDR2 SVGAGI. This CDR3 contains 14 residues.

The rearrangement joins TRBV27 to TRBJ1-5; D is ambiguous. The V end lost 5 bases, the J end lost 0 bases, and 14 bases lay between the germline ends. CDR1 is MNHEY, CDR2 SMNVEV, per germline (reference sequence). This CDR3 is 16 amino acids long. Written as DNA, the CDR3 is TGTGCCAGCAGTCCACAGACCCTTGATAGCAATCAGCCCCAGCATTTT. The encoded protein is CASSPQTLDSNQPQHF.

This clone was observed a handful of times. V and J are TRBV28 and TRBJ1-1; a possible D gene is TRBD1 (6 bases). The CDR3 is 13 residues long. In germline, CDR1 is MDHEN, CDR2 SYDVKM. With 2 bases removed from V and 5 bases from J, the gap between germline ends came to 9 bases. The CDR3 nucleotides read TGTGCCAGCAGTTTAACCCAGGGGACTGAAGCTTTCTTT. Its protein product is CASSLTQGTEAFF. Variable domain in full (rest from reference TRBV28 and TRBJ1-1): DVKVTQSSRYLVKRTGEKVFLECVQDMDHENMFWYRQDPGLGLRLIYFSYDVKMKEKGDIPEGYSVSREKKERFSLILESASTNQTSMYLCASSLTQGTEAFFGQGTRLTVV.